This TCR beta chain was identified during a study of blood T cell repertoires in COVID-19. Looking at the study overall: Donors in the United States, Italy and Spain gave samples during acute or convalescent COVID-19. PBMCs, B-cell-depleted T cells, or T cells provided the cDNA or gDNA that made up the material.

The CDR3 contains 16 residues. V trimming: 3 bases; J trimming: 4 bases; junction bases outside the gene matches: 6. Germline V gene sequence: CDR1 LNHDA, CDR2 SQIVND (reference sequence). Under the authors' procedure: Scientists estimated how many nucleated cells there were by amplifying reference gene primers. Generated by immunoSEQ multiplex PCR, the TCRdb table keeps only in-frame clones and is missing some. The D gene and trimming were derived from the DNA, and the V and J assignments and clone size from that table. The sample comprises 300,000 to 400,000 clones, 87% of which are singletons, and approximately 9.9% rests with the top ten.

The receptor was derived from a man younger than 45 with COVID-19, enrolled during active disease. The specimen sequenced was peripheral blood. The chain combines TRBV19 with TRBJ2-1, with TRBD2 identical over 10 bases. CDR3: CASSMWLAGDYNEQFF. For the CDR3, the DNA is TGTGCCAGTAGTATGTGGCTAGCGGGGGATTACAATGAGCAGTTCTTC.